This TCR beta chain was captured by sequencing in a study of T cell changes during pregnancy in multiple sclerosis. The CDR3 extends over 13 amino acids. Germline CDR1 is GTSNPN and CDR2 is SVGIG (reference sequence). Trimming removed 0 bases at V and 4 bases at J, with 10 bases between. TCRdb's table, derived via immunoSEQ multiplex PCR, lists solely in-frame clones and lacks some. The sample lists about 31,000 clones, about 92% occurring once. The sample in question was CD4+ T cells from peripheral blood mononuclear cells, obtained in the second trimester of pregnancy. This receptor was identified in a female donor with multiple sclerosis, enrolled in a pregnancy study. The chain employs TRBV30 and TRBJ2-7; the D gene is possibly TRBD1 (5 bases). The CDR3 coding sequence is TGTGCCTGGAGTGTCGGACACCGATACGAGCAGTACTTC. Translating gives CAWSVGHRYEQYF.